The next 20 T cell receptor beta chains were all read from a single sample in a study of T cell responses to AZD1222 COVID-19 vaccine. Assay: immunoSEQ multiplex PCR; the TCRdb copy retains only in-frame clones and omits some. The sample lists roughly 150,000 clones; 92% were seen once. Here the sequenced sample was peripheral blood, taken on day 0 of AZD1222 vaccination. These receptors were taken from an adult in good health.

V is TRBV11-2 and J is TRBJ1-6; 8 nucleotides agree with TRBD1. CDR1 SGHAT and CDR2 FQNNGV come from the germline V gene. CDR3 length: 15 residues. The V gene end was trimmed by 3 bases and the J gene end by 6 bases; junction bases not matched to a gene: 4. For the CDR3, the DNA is TGTGCCAGCAGCTTGGGGGACAGGTCTAATTCACCCCTCCACTTT. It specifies CASSLGDRSNSPLHF.

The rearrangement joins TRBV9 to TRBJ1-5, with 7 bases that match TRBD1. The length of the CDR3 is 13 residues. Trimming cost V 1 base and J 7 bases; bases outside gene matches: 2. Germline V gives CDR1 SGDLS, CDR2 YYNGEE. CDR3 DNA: TGTGCCAGCAGCGTAACAGGGGAACAGCCCCAGCATTTT. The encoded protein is CASSVTGEQPQHF.

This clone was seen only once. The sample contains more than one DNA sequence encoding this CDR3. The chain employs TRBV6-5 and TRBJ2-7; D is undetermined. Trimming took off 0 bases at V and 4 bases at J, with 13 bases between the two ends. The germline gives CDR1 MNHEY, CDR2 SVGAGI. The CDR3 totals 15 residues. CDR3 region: CASSYSSLGSYEQYF. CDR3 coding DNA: TGTGCCAGCAGTTACTCGAGCCTAGGAAGTTACGAGCAGTACTTC.

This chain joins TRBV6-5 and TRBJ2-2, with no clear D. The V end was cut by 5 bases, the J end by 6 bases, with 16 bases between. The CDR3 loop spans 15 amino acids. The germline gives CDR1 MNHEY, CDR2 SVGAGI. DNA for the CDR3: TGTGCCAGCAGTCAAAGGCAGATAGGCGCCGGGGAGCTGTTTTTT. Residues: CASSQRQIGAGELFF.

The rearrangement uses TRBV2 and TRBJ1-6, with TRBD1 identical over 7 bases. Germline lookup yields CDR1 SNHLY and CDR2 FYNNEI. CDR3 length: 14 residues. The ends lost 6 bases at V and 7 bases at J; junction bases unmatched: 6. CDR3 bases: TGTGCCAGCAGCCTCAGGGGGTTAAATTCACCCCTCCACTTT. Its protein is CASSLRGLNSPLHF.

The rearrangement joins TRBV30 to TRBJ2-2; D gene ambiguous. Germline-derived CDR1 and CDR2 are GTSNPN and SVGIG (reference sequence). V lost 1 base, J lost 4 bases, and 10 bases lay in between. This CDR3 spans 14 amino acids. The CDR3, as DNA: TGTGCCTGGAGTGGGCGCCTAATCACCGGGGAGCTGTTTTTT. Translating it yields CAWSGRLITGELFF. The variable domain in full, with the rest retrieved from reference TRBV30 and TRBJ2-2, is SQTIHQWPATLVQPVGSPLSLECTVEGTSNPNLYWYRQAAGRGLQLLFYSVGIGQISSEVPQNLSASRPQDRQFILSSKKLLLSDSGFYLCAWSGRLITGELFFGEGSRLTVL.

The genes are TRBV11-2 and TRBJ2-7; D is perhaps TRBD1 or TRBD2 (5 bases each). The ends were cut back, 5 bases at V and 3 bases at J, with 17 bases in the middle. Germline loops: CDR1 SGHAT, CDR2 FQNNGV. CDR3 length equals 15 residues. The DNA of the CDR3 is TGTGCCAGCAGCACCCGGTCCGGGACCCTCTACGAGCAGTACTTC. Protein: CASSTRSGTLYEQYF.

CDR3 DNA: TGTGCCAGCAGCCCAGCTAGCGGGGGAACCGGGGAGCTGTTTTTT. It specifies CASSPASGGTGELFF. The chain combines TRBV7-2 with TRBJ2-2; TRBD2 aligns across 10 bases. Trimming removed 5 bases from V and 5 bases from J; junction bases left unmatched: 5. The CDR3 sequence is 15 residues long. Germline assignment: CDR1 SGHTA and CDR2 FQGNSA.

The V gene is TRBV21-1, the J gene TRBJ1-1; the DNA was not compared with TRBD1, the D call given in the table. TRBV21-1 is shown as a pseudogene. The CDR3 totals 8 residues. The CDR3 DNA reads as TGTGCCAGCATCAAAGCTTTCTTT. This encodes CASIKAFF.

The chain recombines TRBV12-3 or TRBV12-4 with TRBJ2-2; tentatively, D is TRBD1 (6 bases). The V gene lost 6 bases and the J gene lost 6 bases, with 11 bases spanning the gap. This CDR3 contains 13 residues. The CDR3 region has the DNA TGTGCCAGCAGGGGACACGGCGCCGGGGAGCTGTTTTTT. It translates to CASRGHGAGELFF.

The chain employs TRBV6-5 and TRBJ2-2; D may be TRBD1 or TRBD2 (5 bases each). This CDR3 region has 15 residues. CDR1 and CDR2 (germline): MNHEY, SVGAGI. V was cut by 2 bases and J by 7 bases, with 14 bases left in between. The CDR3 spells CASSYEGKTGGELFF. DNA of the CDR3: TGTGCCAGCAGTTACGAGGGGAAGACGGGCGGGGAGCTGTTTTTT.

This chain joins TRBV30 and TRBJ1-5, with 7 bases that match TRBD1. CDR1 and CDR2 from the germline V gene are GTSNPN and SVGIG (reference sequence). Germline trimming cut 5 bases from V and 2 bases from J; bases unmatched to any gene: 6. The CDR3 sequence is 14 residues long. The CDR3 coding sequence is TGTGCCTGGGGATCAGGGGGAGGCAATCAGCCCCAGCATTTT. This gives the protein CAWGSGGGNQPQHF.

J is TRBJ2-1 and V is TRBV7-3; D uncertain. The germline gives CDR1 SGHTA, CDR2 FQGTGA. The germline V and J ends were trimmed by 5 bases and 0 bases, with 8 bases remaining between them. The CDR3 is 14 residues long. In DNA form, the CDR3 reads TGTGCCAGCAGCCCCCAGAGCTCCTACAATGAGCAGTTCTTC. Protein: CASSPQSSYNEQFF.

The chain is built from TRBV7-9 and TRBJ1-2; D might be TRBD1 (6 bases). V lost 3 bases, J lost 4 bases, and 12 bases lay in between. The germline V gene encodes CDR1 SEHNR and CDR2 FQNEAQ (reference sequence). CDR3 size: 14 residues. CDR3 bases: TGTGCCAGCAGCTTTCACAGGGTTGGCTATGGCTACACCTTC. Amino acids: CASSFHRVGYGYTF.

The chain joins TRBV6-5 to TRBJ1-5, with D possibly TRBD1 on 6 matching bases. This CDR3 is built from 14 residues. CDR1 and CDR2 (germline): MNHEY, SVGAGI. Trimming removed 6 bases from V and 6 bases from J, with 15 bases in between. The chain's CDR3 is CASSPGRGGQPQHF. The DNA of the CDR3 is TGTGCCAGCAGCCCCGGCAGGGGTGGTCAGCCCCAGCATTTT.

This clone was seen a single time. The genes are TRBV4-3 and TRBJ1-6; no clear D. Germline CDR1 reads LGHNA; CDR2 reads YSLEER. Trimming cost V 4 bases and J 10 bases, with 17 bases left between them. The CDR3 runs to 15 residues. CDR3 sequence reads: CASSRNRAPESPLHF. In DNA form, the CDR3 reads TGCGCCAGCAGCCGGAATAGAGCTCCCGAGTCACCCCTCCACTTT.

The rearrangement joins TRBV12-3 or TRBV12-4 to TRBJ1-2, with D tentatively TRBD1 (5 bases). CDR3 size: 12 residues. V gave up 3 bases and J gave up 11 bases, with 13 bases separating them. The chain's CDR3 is CASSLMTVGYTF. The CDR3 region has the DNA TGTGCCAGCAGTTTGATGACAGTTGGTTACACCTTC.

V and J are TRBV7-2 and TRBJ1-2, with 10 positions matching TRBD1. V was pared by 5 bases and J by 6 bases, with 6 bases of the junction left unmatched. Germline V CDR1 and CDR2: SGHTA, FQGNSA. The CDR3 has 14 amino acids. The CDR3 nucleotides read TGTGCCAGCAGCCCGAGGGACAGGGGTGATGGCTACACCTTC. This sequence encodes CASSPRDRGDGYTF.

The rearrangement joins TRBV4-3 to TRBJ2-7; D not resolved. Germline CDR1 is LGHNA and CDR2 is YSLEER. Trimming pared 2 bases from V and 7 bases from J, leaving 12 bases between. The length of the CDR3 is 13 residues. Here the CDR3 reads CASSQNTGWEQYF. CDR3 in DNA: TGCGCCAGCAGCCAAAACACTGGGTGGGAGCAGTACTTC.

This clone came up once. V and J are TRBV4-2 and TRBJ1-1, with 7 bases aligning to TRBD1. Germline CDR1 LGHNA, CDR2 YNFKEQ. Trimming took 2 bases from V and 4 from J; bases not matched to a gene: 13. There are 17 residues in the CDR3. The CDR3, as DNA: TGTGCCAGCAGCCAATTACAGGGGAGGGGGTTGGGCACTGAAGCTTTCTTT. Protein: CASSQLQGRGLGTEAFF.